Listed here are 8 T cell receptor beta chains from one sample, sequenced in a study of vaccination effects on CD4 cells after COVID-19 (dated by TCRdb to 2021 to 2024). The method was the immunoSEQ multiplex PCR assay. In TCRdb, the immuneACCESS table is reduced to in-frame sequences with V and J assigned. These tables do not hold every clone; where another copy was compared, an unresolved V gene accounts for under half, and the others remain unexplained. The sample contains about 66,000 clones, about 80% of them found a single time. The ten largest clones add up to around 0.9% of the sample. These TCRs are of unknown antigen specificity. To identify antigen-specific CD4+ T cell clonotypes by their expansion, the ViraFEST assay first stimulated PBMC with viral peptide pools and then applied TCR sequencing. After approximately eleven days of culture, CD4+ T cells were isolated with the EasySep CD4+ T cell isolation kit. Each participant received two doses of an mRNA SARS-CoV-2 vaccine, either BNT162b2 or mRNA-1273.

The sequencing here drew on CD4+ T cells from PBMCs cultured with HCoV-OC43 spike peptides, taken after COVID-19 vaccination. Taken with the paper, the label for cell subset or site translates to: HCoV-OC43 spike overlapping peptide pool stimulation. All receptors come from a human donor who received a COVID-19 vaccine.

A few counts support this clone. This chain links TRBV5-4 with TRBJ1-6, with D possibly matching TRBD1 (5 bases). V shed 3 bases and J shed 10 bases, with 8 bases lying between them. The CDR3 runs to 12 residues. Per germline, CDR1 SGHNT and CDR2 YYREEE (reference sequence). The CDR3 spells CASSSGLSPLHF. CDR3 nucleotides: TGTGCCAGCAGCTCAGGGTTATCACCCCTCCACTTT.

This clone showed up just a few times. V gene TRBV6-5 combines with J gene TRBJ1-2, with 10 bases lining up with TRBD1. Germline V gene lookup returns CDR1 MNHEY and CDR2 SVGAGI. After removal of 6 bases from V and 7 bases from J, the junction contained 8 bases not matched to a gene. The CDR3 extends over 14 amino acids. The CDR3 bases are TGTGCCAGCAGCCCCACCGGGACAGGGGTTGGCTACACCTTC. It specifies CASSPTGTGVGYTF.

The chain joins TRBV10-2 to TRBJ2-7; 9 positions match TRBD1. CDR3 size: 15 residues. Germline values: CDR1 WSHSY, CDR2 SAAADI. V shed 9 bases, J shed 1 base, and the junction held 10 bases outside the gene matches. CDR3: CASRSWGTGSYEQYV. In DNA, the CDR3 is TGCGCCAGTCGCTCTTGGGGGACAGGGTCCTACGAGCAGTACGTC.

The V gene is TRBV19, the J gene TRBJ1-4; D uncertain. Per the germline V gene, CDR1 is LNHDA and CDR2 is SQIVND (reference sequence). The CDR3 loop spans 13 amino acids. The V end was cut by 4 bases, the J end by 3 bases, with 6 bases between. The CDR3 nucleotides are TGTGCCAGTAGTAGGCAGCCTAATGAAAAACTGTTTTTT. Residues: CASSRQPNEKLFF.

The chain employs TRBV28 and TRBJ1-2, with D perhaps TRBD1 (5 bases). The CDR3 runs to 12 residues. Trimming cost V 3 bases and J 8 bases, with 10 bases left between them. Germline V lookup: CDR1 MDHEN, CDR2 SYDVKM. CDR3: CASSLGQGGYTF. CDR3 sequence (DNA): TGTGCCAGCAGTTTGGGGCAGGGCGGCTACACCTTC.

The V call is TRBV24-1, the J call TRBJ2-5, with D possibly matching TRBD1 (6 bases). V was shortened by 4 bases and J by 3 bases, with 14 bases between the two germline ends. CDR3 length: 15 residues. CDR1 and CDR2 (germline): KGHDR, SFDVKD. The CDR3 DNA sequence: TGTGCCACCAGTGACCCCAGGGGTCCCAAAGAGACCCAGTACTTC. As protein: CATSDPRGPKETQYF.

This sequence joins TRBV21-1 and TRBJ2-2; no DNA check was done on the table's D call, TRBD2. TRBV21-1 counts as a pseudogene. CDR3 length: 16 amino acids. The CDR3 protein is CASSKDGGGALGELFF. For the CDR3, the DNA is TGTGCCAGCAGCAAAGACGGCGGGGGGGCCCTCGGGGAGCTGTTTTTT.

The rearrangement links TRBV5-1 to TRBJ1-3; D is unresolved. CDR3 length: 16 residues. V lost 4 bases to trimming and J lost 2 bases, with 16 bases between them. CDR1 is SGHRS and CDR2 is YFSETQ in the germline V gene. CDR3 nucleotide sequence: TGCGCCAGCAGCCCGATCCCATCTGGGCCTGGAAACACCATATATTTT. It translates to CASSPIPSGPGNTIYF.